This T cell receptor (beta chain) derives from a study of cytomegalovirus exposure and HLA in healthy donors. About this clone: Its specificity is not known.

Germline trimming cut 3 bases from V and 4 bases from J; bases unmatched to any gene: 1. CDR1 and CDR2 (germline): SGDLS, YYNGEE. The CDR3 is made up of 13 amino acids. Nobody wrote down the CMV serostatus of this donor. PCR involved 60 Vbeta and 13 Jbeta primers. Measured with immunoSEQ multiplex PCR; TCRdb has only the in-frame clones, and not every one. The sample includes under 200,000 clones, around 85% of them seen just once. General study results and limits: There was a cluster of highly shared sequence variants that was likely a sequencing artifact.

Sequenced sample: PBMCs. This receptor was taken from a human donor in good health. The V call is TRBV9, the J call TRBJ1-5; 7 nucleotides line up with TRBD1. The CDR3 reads CASSAGQNQPQHF. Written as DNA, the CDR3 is TGTGCCAGCAGCGCGGGACAGAATCAGCCCCAGCATTTT.